Below are 27 T cell receptor beta chains sequenced from a single sample in a study of blood T cell repertoires in COVID-19. The assay was immunoSEQ multiplex PCR, and TCRdb's table has in-frame clones only and misses some. Here the sample spans about 180,000 clones, 81% being singletons. The specimen was PBMCs or T cells enriched from blood (not recorded which). The origin of the receptors is a woman between 35 and 50 years old with acute COVID-19.

The V and J genes are TRBV25-1 and TRBJ2-7, with TRBD2 matching over 10 bases. Per the germline V gene, CDR1 is MGHDK and CDR2 is SYGVNS. This CDR3 region has 13 residues. Trimming took 7 bases from V and 3 from J; bases not matched to a gene: 3. The chain's CDR3 is CASKPSGSYEQYF. CDR3 in DNA: TGTGCCAGCAAGCCTAGCGGGAGCTACGAGCAGTACTTC.

This chain links TRBV21-1 with TRBJ2-3; TRBD2, the table's D call, lacks a check against the DNA. TRBV21-1 is classified as a pseudogene. CDR3 length: 14 amino acids. The CDR3 nucleotides are TGTGCCAGCAGCAAACCCCCCGTAACAGATACGCAGTATTTT. Protein: CASSKPPVTDTQYF.

This rearrangement joins TRBV7-2 to TRBJ1-2; D might be TRBD1 (5 bases). Trimming stripped 1 base from V and 7 bases from J, with 16 bases between. This CDR3 is built from 15 residues. The germline CDR1 and CDR2 sequences are SGHTA and FQGNSA. Here the CDR3 reads CASSLEQVTGGGYTF. CDR3 bases: TGTGCCAGCAGCTTAGAACAGGTCACAGGCGGTGGCTACACCTTC.

The CDR3 nucleotides are TGTGCCAGCAGCGTAGGATCAGGGGGCTCCTCTGGAAACACCATATATTTT. It codes for CASSVGSGGSSGNTIYF. This chain connects TRBV9 to TRBJ1-3; 8 bases map to TRBD1. Unmatched junction bases numbered 5, after V lost 0 bases and J lost 0 bases. Germline assignment: CDR1 SGDLS and CDR2 YYNGEE. The CDR3 sequence is 17 residues long.

The chain carries TRBV7-9 and TRBJ2-5; 10 nucleotides line up with TRBD1. Looked up from germline, CDR1 is SEHNR and CDR2 is FQNEAQ (reference sequence). The V segment lost 4 bases and the J segment 9 bases; nucleotides outside the gene matches: 8. The CDR3 has 14 amino acids. The CDR3 spells CASSSWDRGVAQYF. In DNA, the CDR3 is TGTGCCAGCAGCTCCTGGGACAGGGGAGTAGCCCAGTACTTC.

A few counts support this clone. CDR3 nucleotides: TGCGCCAGCAGCCAAGATGATCAGGACTATGGCTACACCTTC. Its translation: CASSQDDQDYGYTF. The chain carries TRBV4-1 and TRBJ1-2; unclear D gene. The CDR3 sequence is 14 residues long. The V end was cut by 0 bases, the J end by 3 bases, with 8 bases between. Germline V gives CDR1 MGHRA, CDR2 YSYEKL.

V usage is TRBV19 and J usage is TRBJ1-5; 8 bases are a match to TRBD1. CDR3 length: 13 residues. V shed 3 bases and J 9 bases; nucleotides not matched to a gene: 4. The germline V gene encodes CDR1 LNHDA and CDR2 SQIVND (reference sequence). CDR3 sequence reads: CASSITGGGPQHF. As DNA, the CDR3 is TGTGCCAGTAGTATTACAGGGGGGGGGCCCCAGCATTTT.

The genes are TRBV6-5 and TRBJ2-2; perhaps TRBD1 as D (5 bases). Germline V gene sequence: CDR1 MNHEY, CDR2 SVGAGI. Between the trimmed V and J ends, which lost 7 bases and 2 bases, there was a span of 14 bases. CDR3 length equals 15 residues. The CDR3 loop is CASIHRTANTGELFF. CDR3 nucleotides: TGTGCCAGCATCCACAGGACCGCCAACACCGGGGAGCTGTTTTTT.

This clone was seen a few times. This sequence joins TRBV18 and TRBJ1-3; the match to TRBD1 covers 9 bases. J was trimmed by 7 bases and V by 3 bases; bases with no gene match: 1. Looked up from germline, CDR1 is KGHSH and CDR2 is LQKENI. The CDR3 runs 13 residues. Written as DNA, the CDR3 is TGTGCCAGCTCACCTGGGACAGGGAACACCATATATTTT. This encodes CASSPGTGNTIYF. Based on the CDR3 plus reference TRBV18 and TRBJ1-3, the full variable domain is NAGVMQNPRHLVRRRGQEARLRCSPMKGHSHVYWYRQLPEEGLKFMVYLQKENIIDESGMPKERFSAEFPKEGPSILRIQQVVRGDSAAYFCASSPGTGNTIYFGEGSWLTVV.

The chain joins TRBV19 to TRBJ2-2; 7 bases fit TRBD1. CDR1 and CDR2 from the germline V gene are LNHDA and SQIVND (reference sequence). This CDR3 spans 13 amino acids. V trimming: 6 bases; J trimming: 6 bases; junction bases outside the gene matches: 4. This CDR3 reads CASRGTVAGELFF. The DNA of the CDR3 is TGTGCCAGTAGAGGGACAGTAGCCGGGGAGCTGTTTTTT.

The chain couples TRBV6-5 to TRBJ2-7, with D tentatively TRBD1 (6 bases). V lost 6 bases and J lost 2, with 17 bases in between. Germline-derived CDR1 and CDR2 are MNHEY and SVGAGI. The CDR3 consists of 15 residues. The CDR3, as DNA: TGTGCCAGCAGGGCGATACAGGGTACTGCCTACGAGCAGTACTTC. This sequence encodes CASRAIQGTAYEQYF.

This clone has more than one count but fewer than ten. The V and J genes are TRBV10-2 and TRBJ1-2; unclear D gene. V was cut by 8 bases and J by 6 bases, with 13 bases left in between. Germline V gene data show CDR1 as WSHSY and CDR2 as SAAADI. This CDR3 is built from 12 residues. The CDR3 loop reads CASLGDSHGYTF. The DNA for the CDR3 is TGCGCCAGCCTAGGAGATAGTCATGGCTACACCTTC.

The chain carries TRBV7-3 and TRBJ2-5; TRBD1 aligns across 8 bases. The ends lost 5 bases at V and 5 bases at J; junction bases unmatched: 16. This CDR3 has 17 amino acids. Per the germline V gene, CDR1 is SGHTA and CDR2 is FQGTGA. The DNA of the CDR3 is TGTGCCAGCAGCCCTACCGTTGGGACAGGCCCCCTCGAGACCCAGTACTTC. Protein: CASSPTVGTGPLETQYF.

This clone showed up just once. The chain combines TRBV7-9 with TRBJ1-4; TRBD1 might be the D (5 bases). The CDR3 totals 13 residues. CDR1 SEHNR and CDR2 FQNEAQ come from the germline V gene (reference sequence). The V end was cut by 1 base, the J end by 10 bases, with 10 bases between. CDR3 DNA: TGTGCCAGCAGCTTAGGGTCGGGGGGAAAACTGTTTTTT. As protein: CASSLGSGGKLFF.

The V and J genes are TRBV2 and TRBJ1-6; D is unclear. Between the trimmed V and J ends, which lost 3 bases and 1 base, there was a span of 7 bases. Germline CDR1 is SNHLY and CDR2 is FYNNEI. This CDR3 is 15 amino acids long. The CDR3 nucleotides are TGTGCCAGCAGTGATACGCGGTCCTATAATTCACCCCTCCACTTT. Amino acid sequence: CASSDTRSYNSPLHF.

The rearrangement links TRBV29-1 to TRBJ1-1, with D hard to call. Looked up from germline, CDR1 is SQVTM and CDR2 is ANQGSEA. The V end was cut by 3 bases, the J end by 0 bases, with 14 bases between. The CDR3 has 15 residues. The CDR3: CSVDSMTRLNTEAFF. Written as DNA, the CDR3 is TGCAGCGTTGACTCAATGACACGACTGAACACTGAAGCTTTCTTT.

V is TRBV25-1 and J is TRBJ2-5; tentatively, D is TRBD1 (5 bases). The CDR3 contains 18 residues. Germline V gene lookup returns CDR1 MGHDK and CDR2 SYGVNS. The V and J ends lost 0 bases and 0 bases respectively, with 17 bases between them. The CDR3 reads CASSEYWHRRTHQETQYF. The CDR3 bases are TGTGCCAGCAGTGAATATTGGCACAGGCGTACTCACCAAGAGACCCAGTACTTC.

This clone was counted a few times. This chain links TRBV5-8 with TRBJ2-1; 9 bases match TRBD2. V gave up 0 bases and J gave up 0 bases; unmatched junction bases: 4. The length of the CDR3 is 17 residues. The germline CDR1 and CDR2 sequences are SGHTS and YDEGEE. CDR3 amino acids: CASSLDRREGSYNEQFF. DNA of the CDR3: TGTGCCAGCAGCTTGGATCGGCGGGAGGGCTCCTACAATGAGCAGTTCTTC.

This clone is labeled medium-sized. Other DNA sequences in this sample translate to the same CDR3. V and J are TRBV7-3 and TRBJ2-7; 7 bases fit TRBD1. Germline V lookup: CDR1 SGHTA, CDR2 FQGTGA. V trimming: 5 bases; J trimming: 6 bases; junction bases outside the gene matches: 7. CDR3 length: 13 amino acids. In DNA form, the CDR3 reads TGTGCCAGCAGCCTAATCCGGGACAGCGAGCAGTACTTC. It yields the protein CASSLIRDSEQYF.

The CDR3 region has the DNA TGTGCCAGCAGCCAGAAGACAGTTCACACAGATACGCAGTATTTT. Amino acid sequence: CASSQKTVHTDTQYF. The V call is TRBV5-4, the J call TRBJ2-3; TRBD1 might be the D (5 bases). The CDR3 totals 15 residues. The germline CDR1 and CDR2 sequences are SGHNT and YYREEE (reference sequence). V lost 4 bases, J lost 2 bases, and 14 bases lay in between. Using reference TRBV5-4 and TRBJ2-3 for the parts outside the CDR3, the full variable domain is ETGVTQSPTHLIKTRGQQVTLRCSSQSGHNTVSWYQQALGQGPQFIFQYYREEENGRGNFPPRFSGLQFPNYSSELNVNALELDDSALYLCASSQKTVHTDTQYFGPGTRLTVL.

The chain couples TRBV20-1 to TRBJ2-5; D is undetermined. The CDR3 is made up of 11 amino acids. CDR1 is DFQATT and CDR2 is SNEGSKA in the germline V gene (reference sequence). With 6 bases removed from V and 5 bases from J, the gap between germline ends came to 10 bases. The CDR3 protein is CSAAPTETQYF. CDR3 nucleotide sequence: TGCAGTGCAGCTCCTACGGAGACCCAGTACTTC.

The chain links TRBV10-3 to TRBJ2-1; weak D call: TRBD2 (6 bases). In germline, CDR1 is ENHRY, CDR2 SYGVKD. The CDR3 is made up of 14 amino acids. The V end lost 7 bases, the J end lost 0 bases, and 10 bases lay between the germline ends. DNA for the CDR3: TGTGCCATCAATGGGCGGGGCTCCTACAATGAGCAGTTCTTC. This sequence encodes CAINGRGSYNEQFF.

The rearrangement links TRBV7-9 to TRBJ2-2; 9 bases align to TRBD2. Germline lookup yields CDR1 SEHNR and CDR2 FQNEAQ (reference sequence). This CDR3 is built from 15 residues. Germline trimming cut 4 bases from V and 6 bases from J; bases unmatched to any gene: 6. CDR3 nucleotide sequence: TGTGCCAGCAGCTGGGGACTAGCTGTCCCCGGGGAGCTGTTTTTT. Its translation: CASSWGLAVPGELFF.

The chain combines TRBV7-9 with TRBJ2-1; tentatively, D is TRBD2 (5 bases). The CDR3 is made up of 14 amino acids. The germline CDR1 and CDR2 sequences are SEHNR and FQNEAQ (reference sequence). Trimming left V 3 bases short and J 4 bases short, with 10 bases between. In nucleotides, the CDR3 is TGTGCCAGCAGCTTGCAAGGCGGGTACAATGAGCAGTTCTTC. Translating it yields CASSLQGGYNEQFF.

This rearrangement joins TRBV7-9 to TRBJ1-1, with unresolved D. V was trimmed by 1 base and J by 0 bases, leaving 12 bases between them. This CDR3 has 16 residues. The germline CDR1 and CDR2 sequences are SEHNR and FQNEAQ (reference sequence). CDR3 protein: CASSLGRTILNTEAFF. CDR3 DNA sequence: TGTGCCAGCAGCTTAGGTAGAACGATCCTGAACACTGAAGCTTTCTTT.

The rearrangement joins TRBV20-1 to TRBJ2-3, with TRBD2 matching 8 bases. The germline V gene encodes CDR1 DFQATT and CDR2 SNEGSKA (reference sequence). The length of the CDR3 is 16 residues. J gave up 2 bases and V 3 bases, and 10 bases lay outside the gene matches. The CDR3 coding sequence is TGCAGTGCTAGTCCCCCAAGCGGGAGCACCACAGATACGCAGTATTTT. As protein: CSASPPSGSTTDTQYF.

The chain is built from TRBV5-4 and TRBJ2-1; 9 nucleotides line up with TRBD2. V was pared by 4 bases and J by 14 bases, with 7 bases of the junction left unmatched. The CDR3 length is 12 residues. Germline V CDR1 and CDR2: SGHNT, YYREEE (reference sequence). The CDR3 region is CASSHEGLAEFF. CDR3 sequence (DNA): TGTGCCAGCAGCCACGAGGGACTAGCTGAGTTCTTC. Complete variable domain (other parts from reference TRBV5-4 and TRBJ2-1): ETGVTQSPTHLIKTRGQQVTLRCSSQSGHNTVSWYQQALGQGPQFIFQYYREEENGRGNFPPRFSGLQFPNYSSELNVNALELDDSALYLCASSHEGLAEFFGPGTRLTVL.